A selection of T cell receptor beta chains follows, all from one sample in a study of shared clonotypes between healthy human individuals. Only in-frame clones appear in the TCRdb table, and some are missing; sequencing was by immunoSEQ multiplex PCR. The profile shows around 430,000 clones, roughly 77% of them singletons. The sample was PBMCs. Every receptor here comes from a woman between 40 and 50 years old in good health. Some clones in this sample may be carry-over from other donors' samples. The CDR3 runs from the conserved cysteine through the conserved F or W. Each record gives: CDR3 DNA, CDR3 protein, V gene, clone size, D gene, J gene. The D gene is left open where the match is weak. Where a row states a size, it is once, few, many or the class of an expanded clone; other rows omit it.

TGTGCCAGCAGCCTGTTAGGGGGAAGCGAGCAGTACTTC,CASSLLGGSEQYF,TRBV13,NA,NA,TRBJ2-7
TGTGCCAGCAGCCAATCAGGGGAGAGAAGGGGCTACACCTTC,CASSQSGERRGYTF,TRBV7-2,NA,NA,TRBJ1-2
TGCAGCGTTGTGGATTGGAGCGTTCGGGGCTACACCTTC,CSVVDWSVRGYTF,TRBV29-1,NA,NA,TRBJ1-2
TGTGCCATCAGTGAGTCGGGACACCTTCGTACTATTCAAGAGACCCAGTACTTC,CAISESGHLRTIQETQYF,TRBV10-3,NA,NA,TRBJ2-5
TGTGCCTGGAGTCTCAGGGGCGAGCAGTACTTC,CAWSLRGEQYF,TRBV30,NA,NA,TRBJ2-7
TGTGCCAGCAGCGTGGGAGGACGGCCCTATGGCTACACCTTC,CASSVGGRPYGYTF,TRBV9,NA,NA,TRBJ1-2
TGTGCCAGCAGTTTCGGCTCGACTAACTATGGCTACACCTTC,CASSFGSTNYGYTF,TRBV28,NA,NA,TRBJ1-2
TGTGCCAGCACCCCAGGTTGGCTAGCGGGAGCAGTCCCCTACGAGCAGTACTTC,CASTPGWLAGAVPYEQYF,TRBV27,NA,TRBD2,TRBJ2-7
TGTGCCACCAGCAGAGATATAGAGGGAAACACTGAAGCTTTCTTT,CATSRDIEGNTEAFF,TRBV15,NA,NA,TRBJ1-1
TGTGCCATCAGTGAGTTTTACGCGACAGAAGAAGCTTTCTTT,CAISEFYATEEAFF,TRBV10-3,NA,NA,TRBJ1-1
TGTGCCAGCAGCTCCCAGTGGGGAGGGGGCTACACCTTC,CASSSQWGGGYTF,TRBV6-5,NA,NA,TRBJ1-2
TGTGCCAGCAGCTTAAGTGGGACTAGGGCATACGAGCAGTACTTC,CASSLSGTRAYEQYF,TRBV7-2,NA,TRBD2,TRBJ2-7
TGCGCCAGCAGCCAAGTTGTCAACATTAATGAAAAACTGTTTTTT,CASSQVVNINEKLFF,TRBV4-1,NA,NA,TRBJ1-4
TGCGCCAGCAGCTTGGGGGCCCTAGCGGGAGGGCCGGAGACCCAGTACTTC,CASSLGALAGGPETQYF,TRBV5-1,NA,TRBD2,TRBJ2-5
TGTGCCAGTAAGGGGACAGGGAGATACAATGAGCAGTTCTTC,CASKGTGRYNEQFF,TRBV19,NA,TRBD1,TRBJ2-1
TGTGCCAGCAGCGAAACGGCAGGGTCCAATGAGCAGTTCTTC,CASSETAGSNEQFF,TRBV7-3,NA,NA,TRBJ2-1
TGTGCCAGCAGCTTTGTCCTAGCGGGAACGAACACCGGGGAGCTGTTTTTT,CASSFVLAGTNTGELFF,TRBV5-8,NA,TRBD2,TRBJ2-2
TGTGCCAGCAGTCGCTCAATCGGAGATACGCAGTATTTT,CASSRSIGDTQYF,TRBV6-4,NA,NA,TRBJ2-3
TGTGCCATCAGGGGGGACACCCAAGCGGAGACCCAGTACTTC,CAIRGDTQAETQYF,TRBV10-3,NA,NA,TRBJ2-5
TGTGCCAGCAGTGAACTAGCGGGAGAGGGTAACATTCAGTACTTC,CASSELAGEGNIQYF,TRBV6-1,NA,TRBD2,TRBJ2-4
TGCAGCGTTGAGGGACAGGGAAGGACCGGGGAGCTGTTTTTT,CSVEGQGRTGELFF,TRBV29-1,few,TRBD1,TRBJ2-2
TGTGCCAGCAGTTTCAGGGACACCTCACCCCTCCACTTT,CASSFRDTSPLHF,TRBV28,NA,NA,TRBJ1-6